The sequence of this TCR beta chain was determined in a study of long-term antiretroviral therapy in people with HIV. The CDR3 is made up of 13 amino acids. The germline gives CDR1 GTSNPN, CDR2 SVGIG (reference sequence). With 6 bases removed from V and 0 bases from J, the gap between germline ends came to 10 bases. Sequencing used immunoSEQ v3.0 at survey level. Assay used: immunoSEQ multiplex PCR; TCRdb lists only in-frame clones, some missing. In the table there are approximately 20,000 clones, around 81% of which are singletons. The rearrangement links TRBV30 to TRBJ2-3; no clear D. This TCR was sampled from a man aged 50-60 years with HIV. The sample in question was unsorted PBMCs, obtained 2.2 years after starting antiretroviral therapy. CDR3 residues: CACWVSSTDTQYF. CDR3 nucleotide sequence: TGTGCCTGCTGGGTTTCTAGCACAGATACGCAGTATTTT.